This TCR beta chain stems from a study of blood T cell repertoires in COVID-19. Study information: Sources were T cells, B-cell-depleted T cells, or PBMCs; the material itself was cDNA or gDNA.

Authors' analysis steps: Researchers report that nucleated cell counts were estimated from reference gene primer amplification. Measured with immunoSEQ multiplex PCR; TCRdb has only the in-frame clones, and not every one. The DNA gave D and trimming, while V, J and clone size come from that table. The repertoire holds approximately 46,000 clones, with 82% as singletons. This CDR3 is 17 amino acids long. The sequencing sample was made of peripheral blood. This TCR was sampled from a woman in her 70s with acute or convalescent COVID-19. The chain uses TRBV21-1 and TRBJ2-3; TRBD2 was called by the table and not checked on the DNA. TRBV21-1 is a documented pseudogene. CDR3 DNA: TGTGCCAGCAGCAAAGTGGGCCGGACTAGCCTCACAGATACGCAGTATTTT. Translating gives CASSKVGRTSLTDTQYF.